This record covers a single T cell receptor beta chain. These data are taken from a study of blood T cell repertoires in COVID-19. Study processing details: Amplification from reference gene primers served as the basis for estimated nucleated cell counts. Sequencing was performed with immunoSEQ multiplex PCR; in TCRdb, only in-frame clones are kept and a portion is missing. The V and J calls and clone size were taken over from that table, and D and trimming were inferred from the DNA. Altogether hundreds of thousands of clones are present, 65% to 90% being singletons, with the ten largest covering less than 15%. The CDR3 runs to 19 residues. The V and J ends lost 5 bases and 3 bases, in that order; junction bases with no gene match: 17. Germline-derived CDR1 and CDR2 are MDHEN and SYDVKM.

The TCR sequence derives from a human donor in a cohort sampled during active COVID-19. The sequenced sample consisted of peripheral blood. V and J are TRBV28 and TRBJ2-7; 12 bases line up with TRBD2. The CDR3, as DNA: TGTGCCAGCAGTCCGTGGACTAGCGGGAAGGGAGTTGGTATCTACGAGCAGTACTTC. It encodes CASSPWTSGKGVGIYEQYF.